A single sample gave rise to the 2 T cell receptor beta chains below, sequenced in a study of blood T cell repertoires in COVID-19. Repertoires were generated with immunoSEQ multiplex PCR, while TCRdb's copy carries only in-frame clones and drops some. This sample yields around 160,000 clones, of which roughly 84% are seen a single time; roughly two fifths belongs to the top ten. Material: peripheral blood. These receptors came from a human donor in a cohort sampled during active COVID-19.

The J gene is TRBJ2-7, the V gene TRBV28, with D maybe TRBD1 (5 bases). From germline, CDR1 is MDHEN and CDR2 SYDVKM. V gave up 3 bases and J gave up 2 bases, with 11 bases separating them. The CDR3 is 14 amino acids. The CDR3 DNA reads TGTGCCAGCAGTTTCCAACAGGCAGCCTACGAGCAGTACTTC. Amino acids: CASSFQQAAYEQYF.

The chain employs TRBV7-6 and TRBJ2-1; 9 positions match TRBD2. J gave up 0 bases and V 5 bases, and 14 bases lay outside the gene matches. Per germline, CDR1 SGHVS and CDR2 FNYEAQ. The CDR3 extends over 19 amino acids. CDR3 region: CASSPLGLAGSSSYNEQFF. The CDR3, as DNA: TGTGCCAGCAGCCCCCTTGGGCTAGCGGGGAGTAGCTCCTACAATGAGCAGTTCTTC.